This T cell receptor (beta chain) was captured by sequencing in a study of T cells in Graves' hyperthyroidism and ophthalmopathy. Turning to the study itself: Before any treatment, at initial diagnosis, peripheral blood was collected. Findings of the study overall: Blood also contained most expanded thyroid clonotypes above 0.001.

This clonotype showed up just a few times. Its antigen remains unknown. TCR beta CDR3 regions were amplified from RNA transcripts. First-round RT-PCR of the TCR CDR3 relied on the HTBI primer set. TCRdb processed the multiplex PCR reads anew with MiXCR; each CDR3 protein has one entry. The data show around 600,000 distinct CDR3 sequences, around 16% seen once. Looked up from germline, CDR1 is LNHNV and CDR2 is YYDKDF (reference sequence). V trimming: 1 base; J trimming: 5 bases; junction bases outside the gene matches: 7. The CDR3 runs 16 residues. Cells are PBMCs isolated from 10 ml of fresh blood. The chain employs TRBV15 and TRBJ2-1, with 8 bases identical to TRBD2. Sequences were obtained from blood. This TCR was recovered from a woman in her twenties or thirties with Graves' hyperthyroidism. The CDR3 here is CATSRGRAGDDNEQFF. CDR3 bases: TGTGCCACCAGCAGAGGACGAGCGGGGGACGACAATGAGCAGTTCTTC.